These 23 T cell receptor beta chains share one sample of origin, sequenced in a study of shared clonotypes between healthy human individuals. Only in-frame clones appear in the TCRdb table, and some are missing; sequencing was by immunoSEQ multiplex PCR. The sample has some 650,000 clones, 97% seen once. The material sequenced was naive CD4+ T cells sorted from blood. Stated subset: CD45RA+ positively selected. Every receptor here comes from a woman between 25 and 40 years old in good health.

V usage is TRBV7-2 and J usage is TRBJ2-7; D unclear. The germline V and J ends were trimmed by 1 base and 5 bases, with 6 bases remaining between them. Germline V gives CDR1 SGHTA, CDR2 FQGNSA. The CDR3 is 12 amino acids. CDR3 residues: CASSLVFDEQYF. The CDR3 coding sequence is TGTGCCAGCAGCTTAGTATTCGACGAGCAGTACTTC.

The V call is TRBV29-1, the J call TRBJ2-7; TRBD1 aligns across 8 bases. V shed 4 bases, J shed 5 bases, and the junction held 4 bases outside the gene matches. The CDR3 is 12 amino acids. CDR1 SQVTM and CDR2 ANQGSEA come from the germline V gene. The CDR3 DNA follows: TGCAGCGTTGGCCGGACAGGGAACGAGCAGTACTTC. Protein: CSVGRTGNEQYF.

J is TRBJ1-1 and V is TRBV2; TRBD1 agrees at 7 bases. Germline CDR1 and CDR2: SNHLY and FYNNEI. After removal of 6 bases from V and 12 bases from J, the junction contained 13 bases not matched to a gene. The CDR3 is 13 residues long. CDR3 in DNA: TGTGCCAGCAGCGGGGGACAGCTCCCGGGTACTTTCTTT. It codes for CASSGGQLPGTFF.

The genes are TRBV28 and TRBJ2-3; 12 bases are shared with TRBD2. CDR1 and CDR2 (germline): MDHEN, SYDVKM. J lost 4 bases, V lost 6 bases, and 5 bases had no gene match. The CDR3 runs 15 residues. CDR3 sequence (DNA): TGTGCCAGCAGGGGACTAGCGGGTTTTTCAGATACGCAGTATTTT. Its translation is CASRGLAGFSDTQYF. Full variable domain (rest looked up from reference TRBV28 and TRBJ2-3): DVKVTQSSRYLVKRTGEKVFLECVQDMDHENMFWYRQDPGLGLRLIYFSYDVKMKEKGDIPEGYSVSREKKERFSLILESASTNQTSMYLCASRGLAGFSDTQYFGPGTRLTVL.

This chain joins TRBV6-5 and TRBJ2-7; 9 nucleotides match TRBD2. The CDR3 is 16 amino acids. Losses at the gene ends were 0 bases for V and 2 bases for J; bases not matched to a gene: 5. The V gene's germline CDR1 is MNHEY and CDR2 SVGAGI. CDR3: CASSYSEASGTYEQYF. CDR3 nucleotides: TGTGCCAGCAGTTACTCCGAAGCTAGCGGGACCTACGAGCAGTACTTC.

This rearrangement joins TRBV10-1 to TRBJ2-1; TRBD1 matches at 8 bases. The germline V gene has CDR1 WNHNN and CDR2 SYGVQD (reference sequence). The CDR3 runs to 17 residues. V gave up 5 bases and J gave up 5 bases; unmatched junction bases: 14. The DNA for the CDR3 is TGCGCCAGCAGTTCAGGTTCTGGACAGGGATCCCACAATGAGCAGTTCTTC. It is translated as CASSSGSGQGSHNEQFF.

A single count supports this clone. The genes are TRBV6-5 and TRBJ2-4; D is unclear. Germline V gene lookup returns CDR1 MNHEY and CDR2 SVGAGI. This CDR3 region has 12 residues. V was pared by 7 bases and J by 10 bases, with 14 bases between. Here the CDR3 reads CASKGHFWIQYF. The CDR3 DNA reads as TGTGCCAGCAAAGGCCACTTTTGGATTCAGTACTTC.

J is TRBJ2-1 and V is TRBV19; 8 nucleotides match TRBD1. Germline CDR1 is LNHDA and CDR2 is SQIVND (reference sequence). The V and J ends lost 7 bases and 8 bases, in that order; junction bases with no gene match: 13. The CDR3 is 15 amino acids. In nucleotides, the CDR3 is TGTGCCAGTACCCCAGGACAGGGTGGGGGCGATGAGCAGTTCTTC. Its translation: CASTPGQGGGDEQFF.

This clone has a single count. V and J are TRBV5-1 and TRBJ2-7, with 7 bases aligning to TRBD1. The CDR3 consists of 14 residues. The J segment lost 0 bases and the V segment lost 7 bases, leaving 7 bases of the junction unmatched. Germline V CDR1 and CDR2: SGHRS, YFSETQ. DNA for the CDR3: TGCGCCAGCCGGACAGGTCCTAGCTCCTACGAGCAGTACTTC. Translated: CASRTGPSSYEQYF.

The chain links TRBV10-1 to TRBJ1-1; TRBD1 is a possible D gene (6 bases). Germline values: CDR1 WNHNN, CDR2 SYGVQD (reference sequence). The CDR3 sequence is 13 residues long. Trimming left V 7 bases short and J 1 base short, with 10 bases between. The CDR3 sequence is CASTAGQNTEAFF. The CDR3 bases are TGCGCCAGCACCGCGGGACAGAACACTGAAGCTTTCTTT.

This chain connects TRBV15 to TRBJ2-2; tentative D call: TRBD2 (5 bases). V gave up 0 bases and J gave up 6 bases, with 20 bases separating them. Germline loops: CDR1 LNHNV, CDR2 YYDKDF (reference sequence). The CDR3 extends over 18 amino acids. The chain's CDR3 is CATSRDLISRGFAGELFF. In nucleotides, the CDR3 is TGTGCCACCAGCAGAGATCTGATTAGTAGAGGGTTTGCCGGGGAGCTGTTTTTT.

This clone was observed a handful of times. This rearrangement joins TRBV20-1 to TRBJ1-2; a possible D gene is TRBD1 (6 bases). CDR3 length equals 11 residues. Germline V gene sequence: CDR1 DFQATT, CDR2 SNEGSKA (reference sequence). V shed 4 bases and J shed 7 bases, with 10 bases lying between them. CDR3 sequence (DNA): TGCAGTGCTAAAAACAGGGTTGGCTACACCTTC. Translating it yields CSAKNRVGYTF.

The chain has TRBV2 and TRBJ2-7; weak D call: TRBD2 (6 bases). V was shortened by 7 bases and J by 0 bases, with 13 bases between the two germline ends. CDR1 is SNHLY and CDR2 is FYNNEI in the germline V gene. The CDR3 is 14 amino acids. The CDR3 spells CASIGGVSSYEQYF. CDR3 sequence (DNA): TGTGCCAGCATTGGAGGGGTGAGCTCCTACGAGCAGTACTTC.

The chain employs TRBV19 and TRBJ2-7; 8 nucleotides match TRBD1. The CDR3 consists of 15 residues. V was clipped by 3 bases and J by 7 bases; unmatched bases: 11. CDR1 and CDR2 from the germline V gene are LNHDA and SQIVND (reference sequence). The CDR3 DNA is TGTGCCAGTAGTATTACTTATCGGACAGGGTGGGAGCAGTACTTC. Its translation: CASSITYRTGWEQYF.

The V call is TRBV6-4, the J call TRBJ2-3, with 7 bases aligning to TRBD2. The V segment lost 4 bases and the J segment 8 bases; nucleotides outside the gene matches: 6. Germline CDR1 and CDR2: MRHNA and SNTAGT. The CDR3 spans 13 residues. CDR3 coding DNA: TGTGCCAGCAGTGGGACTAGAGGAAGTACGCAGTATTTT. This sequence encodes CASSGTRGSTQYF.

The chain links TRBV30 to TRBJ2-3; 11 bases agree with TRBD2. Per germline, CDR1 GTSNPN and CDR2 SVGIG (reference sequence). Trimming took 1 base from V and 9 from J; bases not matched to a gene: 12. The CDR3 is 16 amino acids. The CDR3 protein is CAWSAWGSGRAGTQYF. The CDR3 DNA reads as TGTGCCTGGAGTGCCTGGGGTAGCGGGAGGGCCGGGACGCAGTATTTT.

The chain joins TRBV6-6 to TRBJ2-7; possible D gene TRBD2, 5 bases. Germline V gives CDR1 MNHNY, CDR2 SVGAGI (reference sequence). Deletions cut 4 bases from V and 2 bases from J, with 15 bases between. CDR3 length equals 15 residues. CDR3: CASSSTELAPYEQYF. In DNA, the CDR3 is TGTGCCAGCAGTTCCACCGAGCTAGCACCCTACGAGCAGTACTTC.

The J gene is TRBJ1-1, the V gene TRBV10-2, with D perhaps TRBD1 (6 bases). Germline CDR1 reads WSHSY; CDR2 reads SAAADI. CDR3 length equals 14 residues. The V end lost 2 bases, the J end lost 4 bases, and 11 bases lay between the germline ends. The CDR3 nucleotides are TGCGCCAGCAGTGAGCAGGGGATGAGCACTGAAGCTTTCTTT. The encoded protein is CASSEQGMSTEAFF.

This clone was counted a single time. This chain links TRBV27 with TRBJ2-7; D is ambiguous. With 2 bases removed from V and 3 bases from J, the gap between germline ends came to 14 bases. The CDR3 is made up of 15 amino acids. CDR1 and CDR2 (germline): MNHEY, SMNVEV (reference sequence). The CDR3 DNA follows: TGTGCCAGCAGTTTAATAAGGGTAAAGGTCTACGAGCAGTACTTC. The encoded protein is CASSLIRVKVYEQYF.

This chain uses TRBV19 with TRBJ1-1; 8 bases align to TRBD1. The germline V gene has CDR1 LNHDA and CDR2 SQIVND (reference sequence). Trimming took 4 bases from V and 6 from J; bases not matched to a gene: 16. This CDR3 spans 17 amino acids. CDR3 DNA: TGTGCCAGTAGTAGACCGGGACAGGTTGTTGGGATCGCTGAAGCTTTCTTT. The encoded protein is CASSRPGQVVGIAEAFF.

V gene TRBV4-2 combines with J gene TRBJ2-3; D is possibly TRBD2 (6 bases). This CDR3 has 12 amino acids. The ends were cut back, 4 bases at V and 9 bases at J, with 11 bases in the middle. Germline loops: CDR1 LGHNA, CDR2 YNFKEQ. The CDR3 loop is CASSPSSGTQYF. CDR3 nucleotide sequence: TGTGCCAGCAGCCCCTCCAGCGGGACGCAGTATTTT.

This chain connects TRBV10-3 to TRBJ2-7; TRBD1 is a possible D gene (6 bases). The CDR3 spans 16 residues. Germline V gives CDR1 ENHRY, CDR2 SYGVKD. V was shortened by 0 bases and J by 3 bases, with 15 bases between the two germline ends. CDR3 DNA: TGTGCCATCAGTGAGTCGGGGCCGGGACAAATCTACGAGCAGTACTTC. Encoded protein: CAISESGPGQIYEQYF.

This clone was seen just once. The chain combines TRBV2 with TRBJ2-1; TRBD2 agrees at 10 bases. There are 17 residues in the CDR3. CDR1 is SNHLY and CDR2 is FYNNEI in the germline V gene. Trimming took 2 bases from V and 9 from J; bases not matched to a gene: 13. DNA for the CDR3: TGTGCCAGCAGTGAATCTCGGGGCAGCGGGAGGGAGAGTGAGCAGTTCTTC. It translates to CASSESRGSGRESEQFF.